One and the same sample provided the 30 T cell receptor beta chains below, sequenced in a study of T-cell memory formation after mild COVID-19. TCRdb itself ran the 5' RACE reads through MiXCR, one entry per CDR3 protein. The sample yields around 180,000 distinct CDR3 sequences, around 20% seen once. The sequenced material came from PBMCs or a T cell subset sorted from them (not recorded which). The source is a man between 18 and 35 years old who had mild COVID-19 (a few samples of this study predate the infection). Cell type and time point are not known.

The sample holds many counts of this clonotype. The chain employs TRBV15 and TRBJ1-1; weak D call: TRBD1 (6 bases). The CDR3 sequence is 14 residues long. CDR1 LNHNV and CDR2 YYDKDF come from the germline V gene (reference sequence). V gave up 0 bases and J gave up 4 bases, with 9 bases separating them. The CDR3 loop is CATSREGGSTEAFF. The CDR3 DNA reads TGTGCCACCAGCAGAGAAGGGGGGAGCACTGAAGCTTTCTTT.

The rearrangement uses TRBV3-1 and TRBJ1-2; the match to TRBD1 covers 9 bases. Germline V CDR1 and CDR2: LGHDT, YNNKEL (reference sequence). Trimming at V came to 1 base and at J to 2 bases, leaving 2 bases not matched to a gene. The CDR3 has 15 residues. This CDR3 reads CASSQGGQGNYGYTF. The CDR3 nucleotides are TGTGCCAGCAGCCAAGGAGGACAGGGGAACTATGGCTACACCTTC. The full variable domain, completed using reference TRBV3-1 and TRBJ1-2, is DTAVSQTPKYLVTQMGNDKSIKCEQNLGHDTMYWYKQDSKKFLKIMFSYNNKELIINETVPNRFSPKSPDKAHLNLHINSLELGDSAVYFCASSQGGQGNYGYTFGSGTRLTVV.

This clonotype was counted at least ten times. CDR3 bases: TGTGCCAGCAGCTTAGGGGGGTACACAGATACGCAGTATTTT. Its translation is CASSLGGYTDTQYF. The rearrangement links TRBV7-2 to TRBJ2-3, with D perhaps being TRBD1 or TRBD2 (5 bases each). Trimming removed 1 base from V and 2 bases from J, with 7 bases in between. The germline CDR1 and CDR2 sequences are SGHTA and FQGNSA. This CDR3 region has 14 residues. The entire variable domain, with the rest obtained from reference TRBV7-2 and TRBJ2-3, is as follows: GAGVSQSPSNKVTEKGKDVELRCDPISGHTALYWYRQSLGQGLEFLIYFQGNSAPDKSGLPSDRFSAERTGGSVSTLTIQRTQQEDSAVYLCASSLGGYTDTQYFGPGTRLTVL.

The chain uses TRBV5-1 and TRBJ2-2, with D perhaps matching TRBD2 (6 bases). The germline V gene has CDR1 SGHRS and CDR2 YFSETQ. The CDR3 runs 18 residues. Trimming removed 6 bases at V and 6 bases at J, with 27 bases between. CDR3 in DNA: TGCGCCAGCACGTGGACGGGACCACACTACTCGGGAGCCGGGGAGCTGTTTTTT. It codes for CASTWTGPHYSGAGELFF.

The chain has TRBV12-3 or TRBV12-4 and TRBJ2-4; D is ambiguous. The CDR3 sequence is 14 residues long. Trimming pared 1 base from V and 10 bases from J, leaving 14 bases between. For the CDR3, the DNA is TGTGCCAGCAGTTTAGAACTAACGGGCCTAATTCAGTACTTC. Its translation: CASSLELTGLIQYF.

This chain uses TRBV28 with TRBJ2-1; D ambiguous. Germline loops: CDR1 MDHEN, CDR2 SYDVKM. This CDR3 contains 15 residues. The germline V and J ends were trimmed by 2 bases and 2 bases, with 10 bases remaining between them. In nucleotides, the CDR3 is TGTGCCAGCAGTTTAGTCCGCTACCCCTACAATGAGCAGTTCTTC. It codes for CASSLVRYPYNEQFF.

The V call is TRBV11-2, the J call TRBJ1-1; D gene uncertain. Germline CDR1 is SGHAT and CDR2 is FQNNGV. V was shortened by 3 bases and J by 8 bases, with 16 bases between the two germline ends. The CDR3 has 14 residues. Here the CDR3 DNA reads TGTGCCAGCAGCTTTCCCCCGGCGGGAGCCGAAGCTTTCTTT. Protein: CASSFPPAGAEAFF.

This clonotype has just a few counts. J is TRBJ1-1 and V is TRBV14; TRBD1 agrees at 7 bases. Germline V gene sequence: CDR1 SGHDN, CDR2 FVKESK. This CDR3 is built from 13 residues. V dropped 10 bases and J dropped 1; count of bases not matched to a gene: 6. CDR3: CATQTGWNTEAFF. The CDR3 region has the DNA TGTGCCACCCAGACAGGGTGGAACACTGAAGCTTTCTTT.

This chain joins TRBV7-2 and TRBJ2-3; 7 bases match TRBD2. Germline V lookup: CDR1 SGHTA, CDR2 FQGNSA. This CDR3 has 16 residues. V lost 2 bases and J lost 2; bases outside the gene matches: 7. CDR3 residues: CASSLLRGRFTDTQYF. In DNA, the CDR3 is TGTGCCAGCAGCTTACTGCGGGGGAGATTCACAGATACGCAGTATTTT. Using reference TRBV7-2 and TRBJ2-3 for the parts outside the CDR3, the full variable domain is GAGVSQSPSNKVTEKGKDVELRCDPISGHTALYWYRQSLGQGLEFLIYFQGNSAPDKSGLPSDRFSAERTGGSVSTLTIQRTQQEDSAVYLCASSLLRGRFTDTQYFGPGTRLTVL.

Only a few counts were recorded for this clonotype. The chain employs TRBV20-1 and TRBJ2-3; 11 bases fit TRBD2. The junction had 6 bases not matched to a gene; V was cut back by 8 bases and J by 2 bases. The CDR3 sequence is 14 residues long. CDR1 and CDR2 (germline): DFQATT, SNEGSKA (reference sequence). CDR3 nucleotide sequence: TGCAGTAAAATTAGCGGGGGGGCCACAGATACGCAGTATTTT. It specifies CSKISGGATDTQYF.

This clonotype appeared many times. V gene TRBV5-1 combines with J gene TRBJ2-3; the match to TRBD2 covers 9 bases. The CDR3 loop spans 14 amino acids. Unmatched junction bases numbered 6, after V lost 5 bases and J lost 5 bases. CDR1 and CDR2 from the germline V gene are SGHRS and YFSETQ. The CDR3 protein is CASRDYSGGDTQYF. As DNA, the CDR3 is TGCGCCAGCAGGGACTATAGCGGGGGAGATACGCAGTATTTT.

This clonotype was observed a handful of times. The rearrangement links TRBV12-2 to TRBJ2-5. TRBV12-2 is a pseudogene locus. The CDR3 length is 15 residues. CDR3 bases: TGTGCAAGTCGCTTTTGTCAGGGGTTCGAAGGGACCCAGTACTTC. Its protein is CASRFCQGFEGTQYF.

This clonotype was seen more than once but under ten times. The chain combines TRBV2 with TRBJ2-5; perhaps D is TRBD1 or TRBD2 (8 bases each). This CDR3 is 15 amino acids long. V was pared by 8 bases and J by 3 bases, with 19 bases between. The germline gives CDR1 SNHLY, CDR2 FYNNEI. Written as DNA, the CDR3 is TGTGCCAGCGGACAGGGCCAGACTAGCGAAGAGACCCAGTACTTC. Translation gives CASGQGQTSEETQYF. Drawing the rest from reference TRBV2 and TRBJ2-5, the complete variable domain is EPEVTQTPSHQVTQMGQEVILRCVPISNHLYFYWYRQILGQKVEFLVSFYNNEISEKSEIFDDQFSVERPDGSNFTLKIRSTKLEDSAMYFCASGQGQTSEETQYFGPGTRLLVL.

There are many counts of this clonotype. The J gene is TRBJ2-5, the V gene TRBV5-1; D remains unclear. The germline gives CDR1 SGHRS, CDR2 YFSETQ. The V and J ends lost 0 bases and 3 bases respectively, with 12 bases between them. The CDR3 spans 15 residues. The CDR3 is CASSLDPQTKETQYF. The CDR3 DNA reads as TGCGCCAGCAGCTTGGACCCACAAACCAAAGAGACCCAGTACTTC.

In its sample, this clonotype was seen a few times. V is TRBV20-1 and J is TRBJ2-3; 11 bases are shared with TRBD2. Germline V lookup: CDR1 DFQATT, CDR2 SNEGSKA (reference sequence). The CDR3 is 14 residues long. V trimming: 6 bases; J trimming: 0 bases; junction bases outside the gene matches: 2. This chain's CDR3 is CSARLAGSTDTQYF. The CDR3 bases are TGCAGTGCAAGACTAGCGGGGAGCACAGATACGCAGTATTTT.

This clonotype was counted between two and nine times. The chain recombines TRBV6-2 or TRBV6-3 with TRBJ2-7, with TRBD2 matching 10 bases. Germline-derived CDR1 and CDR2 are MNHEY and SVGEGT. This CDR3 is 15 amino acids long. V gave up 7 bases and J gave up 2 bases; unmatched junction bases: 8. The CDR3 region has the DNA TGTGCCAGCATCTTAGCGGGGGGAACCCCCTACGAGCAGTACTTC. Its translation is CASILAGGTPYEQYF.

This clonotype has just a few counts. The rearrangement uses TRBV12-3 or TRBV12-4 and TRBJ2-7, with 10 bases fitting TRBD1. The length of the CDR3 is 15 residues. J was trimmed by 2 bases and V by 5 bases; bases with no gene match: 6. CDR3 sequence (DNA): TGTGCCAGCAGTATCGCCGGGACAGGGGCCTACGAGCAGTACTTC. Residues: CASSIAGTGAYEQYF.

The genes are TRBV5-1 and TRBJ2-3; 10 nucleotides line up with TRBD1. V was clipped by 4 bases and J by 4 bases; unmatched bases: 6. Per the germline V gene, CDR1 is SGHRS and CDR2 is YFSETQ. This CDR3 spans 15 amino acids. In DNA, the CDR3 is TGCGCCAGCAGCCCGGACAGGGGGGGTGCAGATACGCAGTATTTT. Translated, it gives CASSPDRGGADTQYF.

The sample holds many counts of this clonotype. The CDR3 sequence: CSAQWDSNQPQHF. CDR3 sequence (DNA): TGCAGCGCCCAATGGGATAGCAATCAGCCCCAGCATTTT. The chain joins TRBV29-1 to TRBJ1-5; D is unclear. The CDR3 runs 13 residues. The V end lost 7 bases, the J end lost 0 bases, and 10 bases lay between the germline ends. CDR1 is SQVTM and CDR2 is ANQGSEA in the germline V gene.

This clonotype came up a few times. J is TRBJ2-7 and V is TRBV7-2, with D hard to call. Trimming shortened V by 3 bases and J by 1 base, and 10 bases separated the two germline ends. Per germline, CDR1 SGHTA and CDR2 FQGNSA. There are 14 residues in the CDR3. The CDR3 is CASSLPTDSYEQYF. CDR3 DNA sequence: TGTGCCAGCAGCTTGCCTACAGATTCCTACGAGCAGTACTTC.

J is TRBJ1-2 and V is TRBV20-1; D gene uncertain. Germline V gene sequence: CDR1 DFQATT, CDR2 SNEGSKA (reference sequence). This CDR3 has 13 residues. V lost 3 bases to trimming and J lost 4 bases, with 12 bases between them. For the CDR3, the DNA is TGCAGTGCTAGTAGTCTTAGATTCTATGGCTACACCTTC. This translates into CSASSLRFYGYTF.

CDR3 bases: TGTGCCAGCAGCTCGACCGGGACACCATACAATGAGCAGTTCTTC. Its protein product is CASSSTGTPYNEQFF. V and J are TRBV9 and TRBJ2-1; possibly TRBD1 for D (6 bases). Germline CDR1 reads SGDLS; CDR2 reads YYNGEE. The ends were cut back, 4 bases at V and 4 bases at J, with 15 bases in the middle. The CDR3 is made up of 15 amino acids.

This clonotype was seen a few times. The chain has TRBV12-3 or TRBV12-4 and TRBJ1-2, with D possibly matching TRBD1 (6 bases). There are 14 residues in the CDR3. Deletions cut 7 bases from V and 1 base from J, with 13 bases between. CDR3 loop: CASNVQGLNYGYTF. In DNA, the CDR3 is TGTGCCAGCAATGTACAGGGTCTTAACTATGGCTACACCTTC.

This clonotype came up a few times. The chain carries TRBV5-1 and TRBJ2-7; 9 bases map to TRBD1. The germline CDR1 and CDR2 sequences are SGHRS and YFSETQ. V dropped 3 bases and J dropped 7; count of bases not matched to a gene: 8. The CDR3 loop spans 14 amino acids. The CDR3 coding sequence is TGCGCCAGCAGCTGGGGACAGGGTGCAGGAGAGCAGTACGTC. Its translation is CASSWGQGAGEQYV.

This clonotype was recorded a few times. The chain uses TRBV29-1 and TRBJ2-7; D is unresolved. The CDR3 covers 14 residues. CDR1 is SQVTM, CDR2 ANQGSEA, per germline. The V gene lost 7 bases and the J gene lost 5 bases, with 21 bases spanning the gap. In nucleotides, the CDR3 is TGCAGCGCTTCGCTGGGGTTACACATGGACGAGCAGTACTTC. It translates to CSASLGLHMDEQYF.

This clonotype has a handful of counts. This chain uses TRBV7-2 with TRBJ2-5; a weak D match, TRBD2 (6 bases). The germline V and J ends were trimmed by 2 bases and 4 bases, with 11 bases remaining between them. CDR3 length: 14 amino acids. Germline V gives CDR1 SGHTA, CDR2 FQGNSA. The CDR3 DNA sequence: TGTGCCAGCAGCTTACGAAGACTAGTAGAGACCCAGTACTTC. Protein: CASSLRRLVETQYF.

The gene calls are TRBV4-1 and TRBJ1-6; no clear D gene. CDR1 MGHRA and CDR2 YSYEKL come from the germline V gene. V was shortened by 1 base and J by 10 bases, with 5 bases between the two germline ends. This CDR3 is built from 12 residues. The chain's CDR3 is CASSQVLSPLHF. Written as DNA, the CDR3 is TGCGCCAGCAGCCAAGTTTTATCACCCCTCCACTTT.

Many counts were recorded for this clonotype. The chain joins TRBV14 to TRBJ1-4, with a possible D match to TRBD1 (5 bases). The CDR3 spans 14 residues. Trimming pared 2 bases from V and 4 bases from J, leaving 8 bases between. Germline V gives CDR1 SGHDN, CDR2 FVKESK. The CDR3 bases are TGTGCCAGCAGCCAACAGGGACTTAATGAAAAACTGTTTTTT. The encoded protein is CASSQQGLNEKLFF.

This chain joins TRBV20-1 and TRBJ1-3, with unresolved D. The CDR3 runs 12 residues. V dropped 2 bases and J dropped 5 bases, with 7 bases sitting between them. From germline, CDR1 is DFQATT and CDR2 SNEGSKA (reference sequence). CDR3 loop: CSARSRRNTIYF. The CDR3 nucleotides read TGCAGTGCTAGATCTAGGAGAAACACCATATATTTT.

The sample holds a few counts of this clonotype. The V gene is TRBV7-2, the J gene TRBJ2-2, with D tentatively TRBD1 or TRBD2 (6 bases each). This CDR3 region has 13 residues. Germline values: CDR1 SGHTA, CDR2 FQGNSA. Trimming removed 5 bases at V and 7 bases at J, with 11 bases between. CDR3 sequence: CASSGGPSGELFF. The CDR3, as DNA: TGTGCCAGCAGCGGGGGGCCAAGCGGGGAGCTGTTTTTT. The entire variable domain, with the rest obtained from reference TRBV7-2 and TRBJ2-2, is as follows: GAGVSQSPSNKVTEKGKDVELRCDPISGHTALYWYRQSLGQGLEFLIYFQGNSAPDKSGLPSDRFSAERTGGSVSTLTIQRTQQEDSAVYLCASSGGPSGELFFGEGSRLTVL.